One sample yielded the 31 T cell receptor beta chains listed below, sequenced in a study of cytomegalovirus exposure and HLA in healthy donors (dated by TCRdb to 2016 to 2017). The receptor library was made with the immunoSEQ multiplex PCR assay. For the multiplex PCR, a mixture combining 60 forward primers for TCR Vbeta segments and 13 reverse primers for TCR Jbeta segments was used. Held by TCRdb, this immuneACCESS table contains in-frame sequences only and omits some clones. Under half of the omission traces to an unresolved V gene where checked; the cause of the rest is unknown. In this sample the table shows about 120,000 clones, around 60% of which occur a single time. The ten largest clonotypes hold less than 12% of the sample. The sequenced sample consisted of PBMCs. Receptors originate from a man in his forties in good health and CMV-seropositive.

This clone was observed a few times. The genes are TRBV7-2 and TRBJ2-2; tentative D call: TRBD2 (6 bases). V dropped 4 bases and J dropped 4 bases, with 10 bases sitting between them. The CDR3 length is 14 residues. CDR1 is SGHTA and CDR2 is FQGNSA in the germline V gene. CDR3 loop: CASSWDLGTGELFF. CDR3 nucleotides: TGTGCCAGCAGCTGGGACTTGGGCACCGGGGAGCTGTTTTTT.

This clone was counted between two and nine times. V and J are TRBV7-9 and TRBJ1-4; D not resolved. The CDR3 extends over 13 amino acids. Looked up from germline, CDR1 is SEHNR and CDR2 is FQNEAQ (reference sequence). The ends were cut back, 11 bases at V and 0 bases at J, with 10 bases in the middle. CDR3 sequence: CAVQEATNEKLFF. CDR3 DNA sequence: TGTGCCGTCCAGGAGGCAACTAATGAAAAACTGTTTTTT.

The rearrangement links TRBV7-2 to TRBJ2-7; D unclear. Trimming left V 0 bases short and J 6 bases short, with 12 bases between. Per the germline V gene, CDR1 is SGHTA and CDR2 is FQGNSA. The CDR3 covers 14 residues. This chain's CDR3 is CASSLAHGRSEQYF. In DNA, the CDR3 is TGTGCCAGCAGCTTAGCGCATGGCCGTTCCGAGCAGTACTTC.

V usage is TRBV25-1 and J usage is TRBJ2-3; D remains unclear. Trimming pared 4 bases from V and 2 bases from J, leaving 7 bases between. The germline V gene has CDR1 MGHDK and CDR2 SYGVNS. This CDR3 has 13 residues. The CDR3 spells CASSAHSTDTQYF. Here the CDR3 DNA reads TGTGCCAGCAGTGCCCACTCCACAGATACGCAGTATTTT.

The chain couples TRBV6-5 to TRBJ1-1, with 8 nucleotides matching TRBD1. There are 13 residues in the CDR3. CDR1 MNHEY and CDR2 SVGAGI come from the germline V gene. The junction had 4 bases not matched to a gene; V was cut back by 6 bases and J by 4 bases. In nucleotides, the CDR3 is TGTGCCAGCAGCCGGACAGGGAGCACTGAAGCTTTCTTT. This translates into CASSRTGSTEAFF.

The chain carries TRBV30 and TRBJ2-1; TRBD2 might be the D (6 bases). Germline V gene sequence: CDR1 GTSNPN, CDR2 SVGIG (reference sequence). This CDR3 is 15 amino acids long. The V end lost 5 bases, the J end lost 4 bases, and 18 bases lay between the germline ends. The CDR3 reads CAWSKGLALYNEQFF. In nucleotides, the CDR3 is TGTGCCTGGTCGAAGGGGCTAGCGTTATACAATGAGCAGTTCTTC.

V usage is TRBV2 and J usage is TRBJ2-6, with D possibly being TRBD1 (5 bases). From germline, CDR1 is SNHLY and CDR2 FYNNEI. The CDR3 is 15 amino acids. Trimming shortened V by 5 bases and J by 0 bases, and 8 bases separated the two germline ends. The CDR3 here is CASSLGASGANVLTF. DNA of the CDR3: TGTGCCAGCAGTCTAGGGGCCTCTGGGGCCAACGTCCTGACTTTC.

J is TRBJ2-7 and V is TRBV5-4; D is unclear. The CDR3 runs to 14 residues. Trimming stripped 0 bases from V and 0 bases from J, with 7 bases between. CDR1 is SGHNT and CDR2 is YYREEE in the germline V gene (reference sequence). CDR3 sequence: CASSLAGSSYEQYF. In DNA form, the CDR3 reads TGTGCCAGCAGCTTGGCGGGTAGCTCCTACGAGCAGTACTTC.

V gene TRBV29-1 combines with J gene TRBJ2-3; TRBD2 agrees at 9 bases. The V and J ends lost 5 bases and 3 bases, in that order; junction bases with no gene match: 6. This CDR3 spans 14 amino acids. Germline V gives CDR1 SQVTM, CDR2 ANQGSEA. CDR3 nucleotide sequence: TGCAGCGTTTCCTTAGCGGGAGCAACAGATACGCAGTATTTT. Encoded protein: CSVSLAGATDTQYF.

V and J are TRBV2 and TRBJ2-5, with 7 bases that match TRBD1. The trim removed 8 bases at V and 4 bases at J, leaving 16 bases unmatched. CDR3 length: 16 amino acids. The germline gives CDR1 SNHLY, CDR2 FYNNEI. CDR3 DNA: TGTGCCAGCCGGGATGGGCAGGGGGTAGAAAGAGAGACCCAGTACTTC. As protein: CASRDGQGVERETQYF.

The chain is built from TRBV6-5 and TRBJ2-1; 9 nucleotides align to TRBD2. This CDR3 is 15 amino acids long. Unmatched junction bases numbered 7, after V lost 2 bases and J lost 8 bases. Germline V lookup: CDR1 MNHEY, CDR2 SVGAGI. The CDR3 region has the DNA TGTGCCAGCAGTTACGTGGCGGGGGGGCCCTATGAGCAGTTCTTC. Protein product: CASSYVAGGPYEQFF.

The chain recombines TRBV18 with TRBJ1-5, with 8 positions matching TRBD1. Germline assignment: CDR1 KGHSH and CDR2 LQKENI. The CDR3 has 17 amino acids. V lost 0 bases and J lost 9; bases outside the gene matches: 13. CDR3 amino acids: CASSPPGWTGSLGPQHF. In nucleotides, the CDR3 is TGTGCCAGCTCACCACCGGGTTGGACAGGGAGCCTTGGGCCCCAGCATTTT.

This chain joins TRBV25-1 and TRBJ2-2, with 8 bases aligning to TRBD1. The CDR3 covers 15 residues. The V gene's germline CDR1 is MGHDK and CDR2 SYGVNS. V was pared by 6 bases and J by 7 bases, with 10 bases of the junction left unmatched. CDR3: CASSADRGRVGELFF. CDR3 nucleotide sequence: TGTGCCAGCAGCGCCGACAGGGGTCGGGTCGGGGAGCTGTTTTTT. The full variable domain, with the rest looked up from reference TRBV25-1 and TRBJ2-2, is EADIYQTPRYLVIGTGKKITLECSQTMGHDKMYWYQQDPGMELHLIHYSYGVNSTEKGDLSSESTVSRIRTEHFPLTLESARPSHTSQYLCASSADRGRVGELFFGEGSRLTVL.

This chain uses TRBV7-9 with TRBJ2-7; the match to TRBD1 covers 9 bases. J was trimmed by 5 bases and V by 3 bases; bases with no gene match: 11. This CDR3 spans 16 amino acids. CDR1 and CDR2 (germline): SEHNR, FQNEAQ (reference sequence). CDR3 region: CASSLRPVRDRDEQYF. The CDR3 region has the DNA TGTGCCAGCAGCTTGAGACCGGTGCGGGACAGGGACGAGCAGTACTTC.

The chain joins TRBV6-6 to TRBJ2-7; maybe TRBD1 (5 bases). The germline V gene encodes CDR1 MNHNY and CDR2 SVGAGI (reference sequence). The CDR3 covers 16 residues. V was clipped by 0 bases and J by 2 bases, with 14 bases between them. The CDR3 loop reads CASSYSRELKAYEQYF. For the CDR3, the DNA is TGTGCCAGCAGTTACTCCAGGGAACTAAAAGCCTACGAGCAGTACTTC.

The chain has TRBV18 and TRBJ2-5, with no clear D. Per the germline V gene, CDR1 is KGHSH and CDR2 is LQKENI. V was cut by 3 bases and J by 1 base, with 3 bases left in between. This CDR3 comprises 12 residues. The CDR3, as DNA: TGTGCCAGCTCACCCAGCCAAGAGACCCAGTACTTC. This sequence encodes CASSPSQETQYF.

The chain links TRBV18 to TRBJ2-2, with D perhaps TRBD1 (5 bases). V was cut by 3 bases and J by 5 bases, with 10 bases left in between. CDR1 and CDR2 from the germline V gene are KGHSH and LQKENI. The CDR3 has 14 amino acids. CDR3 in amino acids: CASSPTEKTGELFF. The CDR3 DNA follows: TGTGCCAGCTCACCGACAGAAAAGACCGGGGAGCTGTTTTTT.

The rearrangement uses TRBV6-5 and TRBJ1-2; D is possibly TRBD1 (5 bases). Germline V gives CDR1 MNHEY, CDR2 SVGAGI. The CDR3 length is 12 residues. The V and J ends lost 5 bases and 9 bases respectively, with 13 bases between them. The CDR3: CASSRPQGRYTF. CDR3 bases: TGTGCCAGCAGTCGCCCTCAGGGTCGCTACACCTTC.

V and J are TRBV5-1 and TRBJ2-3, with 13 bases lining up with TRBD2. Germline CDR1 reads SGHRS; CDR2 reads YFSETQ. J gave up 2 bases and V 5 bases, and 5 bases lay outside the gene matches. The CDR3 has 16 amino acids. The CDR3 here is CASRPGTSGATDTQYF. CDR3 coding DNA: TGCGCCAGCAGACCAGGGACTAGCGGGGCCACAGATACGCAGTATTTT.

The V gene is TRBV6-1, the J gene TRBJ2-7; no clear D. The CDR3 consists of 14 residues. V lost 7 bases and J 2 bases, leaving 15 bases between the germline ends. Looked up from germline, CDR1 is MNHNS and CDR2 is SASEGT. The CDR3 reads CASTQAANTYEQYF. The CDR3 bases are TGTGCCAGCACCCAGGCAGCTAACACCTACGAGCAGTACTTC.

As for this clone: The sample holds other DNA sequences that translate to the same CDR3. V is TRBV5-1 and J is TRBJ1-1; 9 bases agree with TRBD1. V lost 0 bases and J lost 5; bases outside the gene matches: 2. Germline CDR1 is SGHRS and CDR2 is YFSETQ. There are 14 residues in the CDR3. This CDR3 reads CASSLDRGRTEAFF. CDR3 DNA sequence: TGCGCCAGCAGCTTGGACAGGGGGCGGACTGAAGCTTTCTTT.

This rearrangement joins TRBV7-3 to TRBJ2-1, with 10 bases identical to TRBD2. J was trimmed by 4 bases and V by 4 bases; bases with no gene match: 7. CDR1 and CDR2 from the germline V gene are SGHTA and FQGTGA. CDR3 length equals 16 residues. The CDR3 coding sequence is TGTGCCAGCAGCTCGGGGAGCGGGAGGGCTTACAATGAGCAGTTCTTC. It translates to CASSSGSGRAYNEQFF.

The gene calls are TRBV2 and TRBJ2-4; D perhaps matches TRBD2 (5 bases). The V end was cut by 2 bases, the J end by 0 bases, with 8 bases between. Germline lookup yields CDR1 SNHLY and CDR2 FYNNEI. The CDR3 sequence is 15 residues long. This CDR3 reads CASSESSQAKNIQYF. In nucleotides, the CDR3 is TGTGCCAGCAGTGAATCTAGCCAAGCCAAAAACATTCAGTACTTC.

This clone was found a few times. CDR3 DNA sequence: TGTGCCAGCAGCTTAGGTGGAGGGAAAAAGTACTTC. Its protein product is CASSLGGGKKYF. This sequence joins TRBV7-9 and TRBJ2-5; maybe TRBD2 (6 bases). The CDR3 length is 12 residues. Germline V CDR1 and CDR2: SEHNR, FQNEAQ (reference sequence). Trimming stripped 1 base from V and 12 bases from J, with 12 bases between.

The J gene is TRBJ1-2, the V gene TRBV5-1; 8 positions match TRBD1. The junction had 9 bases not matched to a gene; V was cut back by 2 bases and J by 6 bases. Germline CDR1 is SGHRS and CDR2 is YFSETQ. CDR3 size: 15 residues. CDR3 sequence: CASSFVGQGADGYTF. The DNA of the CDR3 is TGCGCCAGCAGCTTTGTGGGGCAGGGGGCGGATGGCTACACCTTC.

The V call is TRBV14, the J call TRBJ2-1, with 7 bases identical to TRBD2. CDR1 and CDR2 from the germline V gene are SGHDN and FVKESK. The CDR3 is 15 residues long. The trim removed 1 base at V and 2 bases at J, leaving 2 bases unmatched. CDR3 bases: TGTGCCAGCAGCCAAGGCGGGGGTACCTACAATGAGCAGTTCTTC. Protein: CASSQGGGTYNEQFF.

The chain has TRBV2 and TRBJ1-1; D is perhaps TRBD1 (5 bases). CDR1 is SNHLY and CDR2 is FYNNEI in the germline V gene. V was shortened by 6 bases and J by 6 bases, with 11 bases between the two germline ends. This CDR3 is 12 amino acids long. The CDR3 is CASRQGPAEAFF. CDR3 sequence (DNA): TGTGCCAGCAGGCAGGGCCCCGCTGAAGCTTTCTTT.

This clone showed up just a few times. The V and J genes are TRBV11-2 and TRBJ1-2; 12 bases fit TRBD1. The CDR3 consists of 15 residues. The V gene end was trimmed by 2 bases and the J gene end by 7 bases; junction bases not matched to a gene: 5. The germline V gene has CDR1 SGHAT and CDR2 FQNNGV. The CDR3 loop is CASSLSGQGAGGYTF. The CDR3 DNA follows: TGTGCCAGCAGCTTATCGGGACAGGGGGCTGGTGGCTACACCTTC.

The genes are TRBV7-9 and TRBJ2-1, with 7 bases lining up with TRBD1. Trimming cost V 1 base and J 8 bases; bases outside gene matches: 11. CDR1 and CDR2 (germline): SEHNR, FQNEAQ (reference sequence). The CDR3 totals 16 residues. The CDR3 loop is CASSLVTGTGNDEQFF. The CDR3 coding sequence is TGTGCCAGCAGCTTAGTGACAGGGACGGGGAATGATGAGCAGTTCTTC. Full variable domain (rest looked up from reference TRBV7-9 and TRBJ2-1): DTGVSQNPRHKITKRGQNVTFRCDPISEHNRLYWYRQTLGQGPEFLTYFQNEAQLEKSRLLSDRFSAERPKGSFSTLEIQRTEQGDSAMYLCASSLVTGTGNDEQFFGPGTRLTVL.

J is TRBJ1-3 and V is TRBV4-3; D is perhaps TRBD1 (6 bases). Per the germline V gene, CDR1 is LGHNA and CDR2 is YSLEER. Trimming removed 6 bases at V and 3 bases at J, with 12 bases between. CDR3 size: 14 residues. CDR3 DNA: TGCGCCAGCAGTCCGACAGGACTTGGAAACACCATATATTTT. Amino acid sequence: CASSPTGLGNTIYF.

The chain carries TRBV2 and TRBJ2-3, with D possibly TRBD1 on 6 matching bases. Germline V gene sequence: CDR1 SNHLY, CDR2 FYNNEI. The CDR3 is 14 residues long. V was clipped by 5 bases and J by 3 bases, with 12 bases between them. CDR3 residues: CASSRGQMTDTQYF. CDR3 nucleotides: TGTGCCAGCAGTCGTGGACAGATGACAGATACGCAGTATTTT. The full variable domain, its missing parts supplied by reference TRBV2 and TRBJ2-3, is EPEVTQTPSHQVTQMGQEVILRCVPISNHLYFYWYRQILGQKVEFLVSFYNNEISEKSEIFDDQFSVERPDGSNFTLKIRSTKLEDSAMYFCASSRGQMTDTQYFGPGTRLTVL.